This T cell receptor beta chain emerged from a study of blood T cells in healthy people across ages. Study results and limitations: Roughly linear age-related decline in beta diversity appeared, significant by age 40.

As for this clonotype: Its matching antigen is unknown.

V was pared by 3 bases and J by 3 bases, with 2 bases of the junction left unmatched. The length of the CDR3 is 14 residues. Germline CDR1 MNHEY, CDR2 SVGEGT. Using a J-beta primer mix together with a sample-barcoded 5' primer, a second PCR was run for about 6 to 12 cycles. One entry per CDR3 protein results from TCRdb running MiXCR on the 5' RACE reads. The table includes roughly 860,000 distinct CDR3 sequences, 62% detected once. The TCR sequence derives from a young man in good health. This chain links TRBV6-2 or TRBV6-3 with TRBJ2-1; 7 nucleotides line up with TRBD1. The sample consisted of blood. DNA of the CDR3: TGTGCCAGCAGTTATACAGGGGACTACAATGAGCAGTTCTTC. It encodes CASSYTGDYNEQFF.